The clone carrying this T cell receptor (beta chain) has just one count. What it binds is unknown. This sample was taken from a study of OX40 agonist ivuxolimab in advanced cancers. Study results and limitations: Both CD4+ and CD8+ T cell populations in blood had undergone clonal expansion by week 6 at 0.1 to 3.0 mg/kg.

The repertoire was sequenced with immunoSEQ multiplex PCR; TCRdb's copy has only in-frame clones and lacks some. Of approximately 100,000 clones detected, roughly 89% appear once; the ten largest clones hold under 0.8%. Deletions cut 1 base from V and 5 bases from J, with 18 bases between. This CDR3 has 16 residues. Per the germline V gene, CDR1 is SGHRS and CDR2 is YFSETQ. The gene calls are TRBV5-1 and TRBJ2-5, with D unresolved. The TCR was taken from an adult with an advanced solid tumor such as melanoma, head and neck, liver or kidney cancer. The sequences come from CD4+ or CD8+ T cells sorted from blood, collected in a trial of the OX40 agonist ivuxolimab. CDR3 DNA: TGCGCCAGCAGCTTGAATCGCGCGCCGACTGGCGAGACCCAGTACTTC. It is translated as CASSLNRAPTGETQYF.